This TCR beta chain derives from a study of blood T cells in healthy people across ages. Then a second PCR, running roughly 7 to 11 cycles, was carried out with a sample-barcoded 5' primer and a J-beta primer mix. One entry per CDR3 protein results from TCRdb running MiXCR on the 5' RACE reads. The sample consists of approximately 780,000 distinct CDR3 sequences, roughly 26% of them appearing once. This clonotype was recorded a few times. This CDR3 comprises 13 residues. V was clipped by 1 base and J by 2 bases, with 7 bases between them. Per the germline V gene, CDR1 is DFQATT and CDR2 is SNEGSKA (reference sequence). This sample also belongs to another study, concerning T cells of mothers and their children.

The rearrangement uses TRBV20-1 and TRBJ2-3, with D unresolved. The specimen was blood. The TCR comes from a boy younger than 18 in good health. In nucleotides, the CDR3 is TGCAGTGCTAGAGGTCTTTACACAGATACGCAGTATTTT. Translating it yields CSARGLYTDTQYF.